The 13 T cell receptor beta chains in this list originate from one sample, sequenced in a study of T-cell memory formation after mild COVID-19. TCRdb re-called the 5' RACE reads with MiXCR, one entry per CDR3 protein. The sample shows more than 350,000 distinct CDR3 sequences, 20% to 25% of them seen only once. The sequencing input was PBMCs or a T cell subset sorted from them (not recorded which). These TCRs come from an adult woman who had mild COVID-19 (a few samples of this study predate the infection). Cell type and time point are not known.

This clonotype showed up just a few times. The gene calls are TRBV5-6 and TRBJ1-1, with D hard to call. The V gene lost 0 bases and the J gene lost 7 bases, with 16 bases spanning the gap. CDR3 size: 15 residues. Germline values: CDR1 SGHDT, CDR2 YYEEEE. CDR3 protein: CASSLAGRPNYEAFF. CDR3 nucleotide sequence: TGTGCCAGCAGCTTGGCCGGCAGGCCAAACTATGAAGCTTTCTTT.

The chain carries TRBV7-9 and TRBJ1-2, with TRBD1 matching 7 bases. The CDR3 runs 15 residues. After removal of 3 bases from V and 0 bases from J, the junction contained 4 bases not matched to a gene. Germline values: CDR1 SEHNR, CDR2 FQNEAQ (reference sequence). The CDR3 sequence: CASSFSGQTNYGYTF. The CDR3 DNA follows: TGTGCCAGCAGCTTCTCGGGACAGACTAACTATGGCTACACCTTC.

The CDR3: CASSLRGRRSSYNEQFF. In DNA form, the CDR3 reads TGCGCCAGCAGCTTACGAGGCCGTCGTAGCTCCTACAATGAGCAGTTCTTC. J is TRBJ2-1 and V is TRBV5-1; D is unresolved. Germline V gives CDR1 SGHRS, CDR2 YFSETQ. V was cut by 2 bases and J by 0 bases, with 15 bases left in between. The CDR3 extends over 17 amino acids.

This clonotype was seen only a few times. This chain connects TRBV4-2 to TRBJ2-3; 10 bases align to TRBD2. Germline V CDR1 and CDR2: LGHNA, YNFKEQ. The CDR3 has 18 amino acids. With V trimmed by 5 bases and J by 3 bases, 14 bases remained unmatched. DNA of the CDR3: TGTGCCAGCAGCGCCCTCCGGGCTAGCGGGAGTCGGACAGATACGCAGTATTTT. It codes for CASSALRASGSRTDTQYF.

This clonotype showed up just a few times. The chain links TRBV12-3 or TRBV12-4 to TRBJ1-1, with D hard to call. Trimming removed 3 bases from V and 5 bases from J, with 13 bases in between. The CDR3 runs 14 residues. In nucleotides, the CDR3 is TGTGCCAGCAGTTTGAGGAGTATGAGGACTGAAGCTTTCTTT. This codes for CASSLRSMRTEAFF.

This clonotype was seen many times. The chain uses TRBV5-1 and TRBJ2-1, with TRBD2 matching 10 bases. The V segment lost 4 bases and the J segment 0 bases; nucleotides outside the gene matches: 10. The CDR3 is made up of 18 amino acids. Germline assignment: CDR1 SGHRS and CDR2 YFSETQ. The CDR3 DNA reads as TGCGCCAGCAGCGGAGCGGGGGGGCGTTTCAGCTCCTACAATGAGCAGTTCTTC. Its translation is CASSGAGGRFSSYNEQFF.

The J gene is TRBJ2-5, the V gene TRBV2; TRBD2 matches at 8 bases. CDR1 and CDR2 (germline): SNHLY, FYNNEI. The V gene end was trimmed by 2 bases and the J gene end by 1 base; junction bases not matched to a gene: 6. This CDR3 region has 16 residues. The CDR3 DNA sequence: TGTGCCAGCAGTGAAAGTACTAGCGGACTCCAAGAGACCCAGTACTTC. Amino acids: CASSESTSGLQETQYF.

This CDR3 reads CAWISRMAGRETQYF. CDR3 bases: TGTGCCTGGATCTCACGCATGGCGGGGAGGGAGACCCAGTACTTC. The chain recombines TRBV30 with TRBJ2-5; D is perhaps TRBD2 (6 bases). This CDR3 has 15 residues. V was cut by 4 bases and J by 5 bases, with 20 bases left in between. CDR1 is GTSNPN and CDR2 is SVGIG in the germline V gene (reference sequence).

This clonotype was seen only a few times. The J gene is TRBJ2-1, the V gene TRBV7-9; TRBD2 matches at 13 bases. CDR1 and CDR2 from the germline V gene are SEHNR and FQNEAQ (reference sequence). V shed 5 bases and J 8 bases; nucleotides not matched to a gene: 6. This CDR3 has 15 amino acids. The CDR3 here is CASSATSGRIYEQFF. CDR3 nucleotide sequence: TGTGCCAGCAGCGCGACTAGCGGGAGGATCTATGAGCAGTTCTTC.

This clonotype came up a few times. The V and J genes are TRBV30 and TRBJ1-5; 7 bases align to TRBD1. Germline assignment: CDR1 GTSNPN and CDR2 SVGIG (reference sequence). V shed 5 bases, J shed 0 bases, and the junction held 4 bases outside the gene matches. The CDR3 consists of 14 residues. DNA for the CDR3: TGTGCCTGGGGACAGGTTCATAGCAATCAGCCCCAGCATTTT. Its translation is CAWGQVHSNQPQHF.

This clonotype was seen only a few times. V gene TRBV5-5 combines with J gene TRBJ2-1; no definite D call. The V and J ends lost 0 bases and 0 bases respectively, with 7 bases between them. Germline lookup yields CDR1 SGHKS and CDR2 YYEKEE (reference sequence). The CDR3 totals 15 residues. Here the CDR3 DNA reads TGTGCCAGCAGCTTGGATCTATACTCCTACAATGAGCAGTTCTTC. It codes for CASSLDLYSYNEQFF.

This rearrangement joins TRBV12-3 or TRBV12-4 to TRBJ1-2; D unresolved. The CDR3 covers 14 residues. Trimming stripped 6 bases from V and 2 bases from J, with 13 bases between. For the CDR3, the DNA is TGTGCCAGCAGCAGATCGGACGGGAACTATGGCTACACCTTC. It yields the protein CASSRSDGNYGYTF.

The chain uses TRBV5-1 and TRBJ1-2; D not certain. This CDR3 spans 13 amino acids. Trimming shortened V by 1 base and J by 8 bases, and 12 bases separated the two germline ends. Germline CDR1 SGHRS, CDR2 YFSETQ. The CDR3, as DNA: TGCGCCAGCAGCTTGTTCGAGGGTATCGGCTACACCTTC. It codes for CASSLFEGIGYTF. The full variable domain, with the rest looked up from reference TRBV5-1 and TRBJ1-2, is KAGVTQTPRYLIKTRGQQVTLSCSPISGHRSVSWYQQTPGQGLQFLFEYFSETQRNKGNFPGRFSGRQFSNSRSEMNVSTLELGDSALYLCASSLFEGIGYTFGSGTRLTVV.